These 4 T cell receptor beta chains share one sample of origin, sequenced in a study of T cells in Graves' hyperthyroidism and ophthalmopathy. The TCR beta CDR3 regions underwent amplification using RNA transcripts as the source. The TCR CDR3 was amplified in a first-round RT-PCR using the HTBI primer set. A single record per CDR3 protein comes from TCRdb applying MiXCR to the multiplex PCR reads. Of 600,000 or so distinct CDR3 sequences listed, roughly 15% are singletons. The sequencing input was blood. The receptors were gathered from a woman aged 45-65 years with Graves' ophthalmopathy.

The table lists this clonotype with many counts. V is TRBV28 and J is TRBJ2-3, with D perhaps TRBD1 or TRBD2 (6 bases each). The V end lost 4 bases, the J end lost 8 bases, and 16 bases lay between the germline ends. Germline values: CDR1 MDHEN, CDR2 SYDVKM. The CDR3 contains 14 residues. CDR3 nucleotides: TGTGCCAGCAGTTCCCAGGGACTCAGGGGTACGCAGTATTTT. Translation gives CASSSQGLRGTQYF. Variable domain in full (rest from reference TRBV28 and TRBJ2-3): DVKVTQSSRYLVKRTGEKVFLECVQDMDHENMFWYRQDPGLGLRLIYFSYDVKMKEKGDIPEGYSVSREKKERFSLILESASTNQTSMYLCASSSQGLRGTQYFGPGTRLTVL.

This clonotype was detected many times. The rearrangement uses TRBV15 and TRBJ2-7; the D gene is possibly TRBD1 (6 bases). The germline V and J ends were trimmed by 9 bases and 0 bases, with 12 bases remaining between them. Per germline, CDR1 LNHNV and CDR2 YYDKDF (reference sequence). The CDR3 length is 13 residues. As DNA, the CDR3 is TGTGCCACTAGCCCAGGGGCCTCCTACGAGCAGTACTTC. It translates to CATSPGASYEQYF.

The genes are TRBV7-9 and TRBJ2-2; 8 nucleotides align to TRBD1. CDR3 length: 15 amino acids. J lost 6 bases, V lost 5 bases, and 8 bases had no gene match. CDR1 SEHNR and CDR2 FQNEAQ come from the germline V gene (reference sequence). CDR3 in amino acids: CASSPRQGASGELFF. In nucleotides, the CDR3 is TGTGCCAGCAGCCCCCGCCAGGGGGCGTCCGGGGAGCTGTTTTTT. The entire variable domain, with the rest obtained from reference TRBV7-9 and TRBJ2-2, is as follows: DTGVSQNPRHKITKRGQNVTFRCDPISEHNRLYWYRQTLGQGPEFLTYFQNEAQLEKSRLLSDRFSAERPKGSFSTLEIQRTEQGDSAMYLCASSPRQGASGELFFGEGSRLTVL.

This clonotype was recorded at least ten times. V and J are TRBV20-1 and TRBJ2-1, with 13 bases identical to TRBD2. V gave up 3 bases and J gave up 4 bases; unmatched junction bases: 12. There are 18 residues in the CDR3. CDR1 and CDR2 (germline): DFQATT, SNEGSKA (reference sequence). CDR3 bases: TGCAGTGCTAGCGGGACTAGCGGGATCGTTGTGGTGTACAATGAGCAGTTCTTC. Translation: CSASGTSGIVVVYNEQFF.